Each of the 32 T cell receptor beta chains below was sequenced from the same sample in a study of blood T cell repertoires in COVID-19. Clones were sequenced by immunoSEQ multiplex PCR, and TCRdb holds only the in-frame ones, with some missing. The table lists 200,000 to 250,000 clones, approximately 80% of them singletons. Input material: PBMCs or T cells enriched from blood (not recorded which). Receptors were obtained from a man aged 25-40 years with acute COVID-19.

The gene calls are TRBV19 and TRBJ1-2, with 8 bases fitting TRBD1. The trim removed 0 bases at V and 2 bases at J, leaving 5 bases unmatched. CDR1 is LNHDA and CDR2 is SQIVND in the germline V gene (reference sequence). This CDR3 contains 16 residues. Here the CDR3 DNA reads TGTGCCAGTAGTATAGACCCGGGACAGGCCAACTATGGCTACACCTTC. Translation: CASSIDPGQANYGYTF.

CDR3 bases: TGTGCCAGCAGCCGACACGATGGCTACACCTTC. This encodes CASSRHDGYTF. This chain joins TRBV7-9 and TRBJ1-2; no definite D call. Trimming left V 5 bases short and J 6 bases short, with 7 bases between. There are 11 residues in the CDR3. CDR1 is SEHNR and CDR2 is FQNEAQ in the germline V gene (reference sequence).

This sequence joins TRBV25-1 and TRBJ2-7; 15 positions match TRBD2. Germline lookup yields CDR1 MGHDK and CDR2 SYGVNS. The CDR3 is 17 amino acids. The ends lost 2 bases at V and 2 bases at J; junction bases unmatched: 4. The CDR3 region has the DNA TGTGCCAGCAGTGAAGGGACTAGCGGGGGGACCACCTACGAGCAGTACTTC. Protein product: CASSEGTSGGTTYEQYF.

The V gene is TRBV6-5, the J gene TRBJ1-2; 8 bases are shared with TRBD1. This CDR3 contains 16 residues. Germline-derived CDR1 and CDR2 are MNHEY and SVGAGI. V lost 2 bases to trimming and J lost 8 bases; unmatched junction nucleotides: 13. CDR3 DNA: TGTGCCAGCAGTTACGATGACAGGGGCACATTGGAGGGCTACACCTTC. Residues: CASSYDDRGTLEGYTF.

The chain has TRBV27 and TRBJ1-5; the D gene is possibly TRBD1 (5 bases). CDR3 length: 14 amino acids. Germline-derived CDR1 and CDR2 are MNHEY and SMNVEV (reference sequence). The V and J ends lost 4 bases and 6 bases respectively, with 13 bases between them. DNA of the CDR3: TGTGCCAGCAGTTACGGAGGGACGGGTCAGCCCCAGCATTTT. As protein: CASSYGGTGQPQHF.

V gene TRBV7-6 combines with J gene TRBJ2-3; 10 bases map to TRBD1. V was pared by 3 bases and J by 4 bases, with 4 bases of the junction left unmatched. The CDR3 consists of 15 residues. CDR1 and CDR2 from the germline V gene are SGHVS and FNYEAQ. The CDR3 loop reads CASSLWTGGSDTQYF. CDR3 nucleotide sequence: TGTGCCAGCAGCTTGTGGACAGGGGGATCAGATACGCAGTATTTT.

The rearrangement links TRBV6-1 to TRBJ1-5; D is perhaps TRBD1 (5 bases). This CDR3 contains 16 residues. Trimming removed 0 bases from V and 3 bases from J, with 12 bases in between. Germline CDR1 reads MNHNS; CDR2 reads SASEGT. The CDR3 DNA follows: TGTGCCAGCAGTGAAGCCTCTCAGGGCCTCAATCAGCCCCAGCATTTT. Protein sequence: CASSEASQGLNQPQHF.

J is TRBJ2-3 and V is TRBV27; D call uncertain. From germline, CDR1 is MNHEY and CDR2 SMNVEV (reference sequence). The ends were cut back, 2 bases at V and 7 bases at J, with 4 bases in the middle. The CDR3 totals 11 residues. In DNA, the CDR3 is TGTGCCAGCAGTTTACTAAATACGCAGTATTTT. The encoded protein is CASSLLNTQYF.

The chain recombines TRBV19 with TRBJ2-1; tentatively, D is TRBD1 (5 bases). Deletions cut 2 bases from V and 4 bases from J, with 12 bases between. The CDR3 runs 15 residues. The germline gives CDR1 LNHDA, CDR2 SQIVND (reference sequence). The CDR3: CASSISGAFYNEQFF. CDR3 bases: TGTGCCAGTAGTATAAGTGGGGCCTTTTACAATGAGCAGTTCTTC.

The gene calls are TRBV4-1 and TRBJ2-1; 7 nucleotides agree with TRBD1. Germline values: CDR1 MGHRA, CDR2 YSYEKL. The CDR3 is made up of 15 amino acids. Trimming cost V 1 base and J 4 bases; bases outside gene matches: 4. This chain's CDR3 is CASSQATGWYNEQFF. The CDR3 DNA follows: TGCGCCAGCAGCCAAGCGACAGGGTGGTACAATGAGCAGTTCTTC.

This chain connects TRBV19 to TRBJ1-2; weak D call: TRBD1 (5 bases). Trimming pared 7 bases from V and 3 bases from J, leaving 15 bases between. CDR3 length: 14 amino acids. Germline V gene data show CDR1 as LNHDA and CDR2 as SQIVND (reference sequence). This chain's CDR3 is CASNIGGIDYGYTF. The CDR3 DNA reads TGTGCCAGTAACATCGGGGGGATCGACTATGGCTACACCTTC. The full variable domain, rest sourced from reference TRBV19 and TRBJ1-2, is DGGITQSPKYLFRKEGQNVTLSCEQNLNHDAMYWYRQDPGQGLRLIYYSQIVNDFQKGDIAEGYSVSREKKESFPLTVTSAQKNPTAFYLCASNIGGIDYGYTFGSGTRLTVV.

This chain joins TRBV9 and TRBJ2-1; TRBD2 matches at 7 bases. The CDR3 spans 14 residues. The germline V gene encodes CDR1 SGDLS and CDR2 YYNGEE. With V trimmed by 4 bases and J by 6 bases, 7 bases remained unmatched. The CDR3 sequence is CASSRLAIRNEQFF. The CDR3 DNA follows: TGTGCCAGCAGCCGACTAGCAATACGCAATGAGCAGTTCTTC.

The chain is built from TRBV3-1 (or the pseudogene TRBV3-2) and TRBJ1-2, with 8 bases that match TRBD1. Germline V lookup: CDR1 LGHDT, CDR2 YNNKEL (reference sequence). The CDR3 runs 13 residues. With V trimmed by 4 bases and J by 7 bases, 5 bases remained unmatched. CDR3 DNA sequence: TGTGCCAGCAGCCGACAGGGGAGCATTGGCTACACCTTC. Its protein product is CASSRQGSIGYTF.

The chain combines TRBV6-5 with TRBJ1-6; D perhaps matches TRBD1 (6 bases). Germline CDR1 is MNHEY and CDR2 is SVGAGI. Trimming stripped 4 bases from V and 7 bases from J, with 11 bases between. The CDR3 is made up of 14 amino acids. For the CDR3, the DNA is TGTGCCAGCAGTTTCCGGGACAAGAATTCACCCCTCCACTTT. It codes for CASSFRDKNSPLHF.

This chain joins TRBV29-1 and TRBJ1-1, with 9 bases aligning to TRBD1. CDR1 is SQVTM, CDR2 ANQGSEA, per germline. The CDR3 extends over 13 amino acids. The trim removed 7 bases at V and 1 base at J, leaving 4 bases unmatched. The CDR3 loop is CSALGQGNTEAFF. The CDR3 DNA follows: TGCAGCGCCCTGGGACAGGGGAACACTGAAGCTTTCTTT.

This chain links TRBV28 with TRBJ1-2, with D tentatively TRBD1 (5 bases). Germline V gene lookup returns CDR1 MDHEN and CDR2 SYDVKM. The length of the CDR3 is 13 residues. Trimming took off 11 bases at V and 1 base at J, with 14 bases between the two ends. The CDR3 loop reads CAAGRGINYGYTF. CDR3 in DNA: TGTGCCGCGGGAAGGGGAATTAACTATGGCTACACCTTC.

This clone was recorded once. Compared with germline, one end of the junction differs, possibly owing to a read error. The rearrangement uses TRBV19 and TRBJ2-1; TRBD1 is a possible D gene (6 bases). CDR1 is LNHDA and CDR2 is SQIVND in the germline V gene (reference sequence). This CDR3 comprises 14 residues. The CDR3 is CASSIDLGQTWALF. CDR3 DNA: TGTGCCAGTAGTATAGATCTCGGACAGACCTGGGCGCTCTTC.

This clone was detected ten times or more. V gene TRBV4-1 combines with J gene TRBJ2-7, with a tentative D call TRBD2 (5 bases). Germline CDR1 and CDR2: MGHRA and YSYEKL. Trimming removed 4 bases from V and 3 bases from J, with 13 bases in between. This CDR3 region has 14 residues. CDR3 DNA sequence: TGCGCCAGCAGCCCAAGCCCGGGGAACTACGAGCAGTACTTC. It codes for CASSPSPGNYEQYF.

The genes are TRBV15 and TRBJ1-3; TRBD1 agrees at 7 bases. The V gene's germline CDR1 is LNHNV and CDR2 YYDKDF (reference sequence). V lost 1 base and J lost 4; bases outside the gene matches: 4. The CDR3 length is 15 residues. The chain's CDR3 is CATSRADRAGNTIYF. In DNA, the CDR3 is TGTGCCACCAGCAGAGCTGACAGGGCCGGAAACACCATATATTTT.

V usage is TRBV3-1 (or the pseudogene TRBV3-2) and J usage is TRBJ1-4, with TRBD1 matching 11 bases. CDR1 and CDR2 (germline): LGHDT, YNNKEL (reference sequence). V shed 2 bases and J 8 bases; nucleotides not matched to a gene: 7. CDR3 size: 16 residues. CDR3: CASSQNPGTGGEKLFF. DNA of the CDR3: TGTGCCAGCAGCCAAAACCCCGGGACAGGGGGGGAAAAACTGTTTTTT.

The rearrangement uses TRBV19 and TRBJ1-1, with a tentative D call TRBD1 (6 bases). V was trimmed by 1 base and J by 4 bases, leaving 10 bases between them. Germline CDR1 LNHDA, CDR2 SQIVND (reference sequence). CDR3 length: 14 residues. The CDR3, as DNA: TGTGCCAGTAGTATAGGCCCAGGGGTCACTGAAGCTTTCTTT. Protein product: CASSIGPGVTEAFF. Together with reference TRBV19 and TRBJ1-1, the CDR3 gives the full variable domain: DGGITQSPKYLFRKEGQNVTLSCEQNLNHDAMYWYRQDPGQGLRLIYYSQIVNDFQKGDIAEGYSVSREKKESFPLTVTSAQKNPTAFYLCASSIGPGVTEAFFGQGTRLTVV.

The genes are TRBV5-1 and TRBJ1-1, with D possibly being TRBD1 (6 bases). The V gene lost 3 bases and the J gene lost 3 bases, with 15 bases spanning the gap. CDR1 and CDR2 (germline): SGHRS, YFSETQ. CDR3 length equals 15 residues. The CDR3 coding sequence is TGCGCCAGCAGCTCCCGGGACATCTCCTACACTGAAGCTTTCTTT. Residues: CASSSRDISYTEAFF.

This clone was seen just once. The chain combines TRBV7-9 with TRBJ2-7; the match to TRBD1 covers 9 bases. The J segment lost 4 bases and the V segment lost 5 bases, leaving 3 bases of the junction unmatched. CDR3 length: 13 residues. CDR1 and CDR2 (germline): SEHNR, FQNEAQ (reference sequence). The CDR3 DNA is TGTGCCAGCAGCGGACAGGGGATGTACGAGCAGTACTTC. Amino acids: CASSGQGMYEQYF.

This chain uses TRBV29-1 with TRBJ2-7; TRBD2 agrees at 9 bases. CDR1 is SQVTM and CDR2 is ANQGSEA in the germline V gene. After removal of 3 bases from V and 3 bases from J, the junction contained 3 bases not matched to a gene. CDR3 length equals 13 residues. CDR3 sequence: CSVEGGGDYEQYF. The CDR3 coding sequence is TGCAGCGTTGAGGGCGGGGGGGACTACGAGCAGTACTTC.

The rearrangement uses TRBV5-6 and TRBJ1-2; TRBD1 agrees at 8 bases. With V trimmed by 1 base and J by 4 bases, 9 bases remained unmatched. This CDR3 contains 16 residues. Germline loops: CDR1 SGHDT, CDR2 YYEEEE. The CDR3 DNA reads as TGTGCCAGCAGCTTGTTCTTCGGACAGGGAACCTATGGCTACACCTTC. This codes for CASSLFFGQGTYGYTF.

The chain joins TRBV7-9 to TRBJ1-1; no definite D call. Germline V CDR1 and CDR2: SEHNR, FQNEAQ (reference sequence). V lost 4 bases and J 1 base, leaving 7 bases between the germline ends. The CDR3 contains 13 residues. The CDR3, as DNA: TGTGCCAGCAGCTCCGACTGGAACACTGAAGCTTTCTTT. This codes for CASSSDWNTEAFF.

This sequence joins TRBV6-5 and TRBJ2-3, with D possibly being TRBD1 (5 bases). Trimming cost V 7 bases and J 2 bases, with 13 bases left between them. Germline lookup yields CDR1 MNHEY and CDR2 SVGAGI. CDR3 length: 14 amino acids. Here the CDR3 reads CASIYARATDTQYF. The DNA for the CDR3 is TGTGCCAGCATTTATGCCAGGGCCACAGATACGCAGTATTTT.

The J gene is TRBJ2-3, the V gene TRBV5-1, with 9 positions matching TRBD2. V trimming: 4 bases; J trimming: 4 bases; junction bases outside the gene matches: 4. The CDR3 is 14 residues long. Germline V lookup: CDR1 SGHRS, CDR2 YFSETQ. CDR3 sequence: CASSEAGGSDTQYF. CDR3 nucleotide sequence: TGCGCCAGCAGCGAAGCGGGGGGTTCAGATACGCAGTATTTT.

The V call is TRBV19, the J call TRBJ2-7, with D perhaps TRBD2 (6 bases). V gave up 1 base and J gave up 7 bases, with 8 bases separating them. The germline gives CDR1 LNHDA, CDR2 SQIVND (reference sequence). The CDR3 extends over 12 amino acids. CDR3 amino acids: CASSIVSGEQYF. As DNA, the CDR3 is TGTGCCAGTAGTATAGTAAGCGGGGAGCAGTACTTC. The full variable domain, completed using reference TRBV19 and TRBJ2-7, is DGGITQSPKYLFRKEGQNVTLSCEQNLNHDAMYWYRQDPGQGLRLIYYSQIVNDFQKGDIAEGYSVSREKKESFPLTVTSAQKNPTAFYLCASSIVSGEQYFGPGTRLTVT.

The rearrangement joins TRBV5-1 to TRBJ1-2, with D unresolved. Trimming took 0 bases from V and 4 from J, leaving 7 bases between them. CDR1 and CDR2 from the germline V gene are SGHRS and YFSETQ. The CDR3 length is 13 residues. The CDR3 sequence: CASSLAQIYGYTF. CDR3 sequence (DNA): TGCGCCAGCAGCTTGGCTCAGATCTATGGCTACACCTTC.

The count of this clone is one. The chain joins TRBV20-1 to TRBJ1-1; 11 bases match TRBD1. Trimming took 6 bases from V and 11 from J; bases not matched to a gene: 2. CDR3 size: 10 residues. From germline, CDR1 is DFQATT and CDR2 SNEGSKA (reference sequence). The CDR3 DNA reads TGCAGTGCGGGACAGGGGGGGGCTTTCTTT. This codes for CSAGQGGAFF.

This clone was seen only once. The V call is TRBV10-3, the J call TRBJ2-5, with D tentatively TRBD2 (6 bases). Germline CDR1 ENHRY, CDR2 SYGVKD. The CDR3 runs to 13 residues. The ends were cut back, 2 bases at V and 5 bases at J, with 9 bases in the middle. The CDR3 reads CAISEGDWETQYF. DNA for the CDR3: TGTGCCATCAGTGAGGGGGACTGGGAGACCCAGTACTTC.